This entry describes one TCR beta chain. These data come from a study of OX40 agonist ivuxolimab in advanced cancers. This CDR3 has 12 residues. The V gene lost 3 bases and the J gene lost 5 bases, with 11 bases spanning the gap. Looked up from germline, CDR1 is SQVTM and CDR2 is ANQGSEA. Clones were sequenced by immunoSEQ multiplex PCR, and TCRdb holds only the in-frame ones, with some missing. The table includes 65,000 to 80,000 clones, nearly 95% detected once. The chain combines TRBV29-1 with TRBJ2-7; TRBD2 might be the D (5 bases). Here the sequenced sample was CD4+ or CD8+ T cells sorted from blood, taken in a trial of the OX40 agonist ivuxolimab. This TCR was sampled from an adult with an advanced solid tumor such as melanoma, head and neck, liver or kidney cancer. CDR3 amino acids: CSVESGNDEQYF. CDR3 DNA sequence: TGCAGCGTTGAGTCGGGGAACGACGAGCAGTACTTC.